This TCR beta chain came from a study of blood T cells in healthy people across ages. Study-wide results and caveats: Higher naive T cell percentage went strongly together with higher TCR beta diversity. Versus aged donors, long-lived donors had higher diversity and more naive CD4+ cells.

A word on this clonotype: Its antigen is unidentified.

Germline CDR1 and CDR2: MDHEN and SYDVKM. The CDR3 covers 14 residues. V dropped 6 bases and J dropped 1 base, with 9 bases sitting between them. Primed by a sample-barcoded 5' primer and a J-beta primer mix, a second PCR proceeded for 7 to 11 cycles. TCRdb re-analysed the 5' RACE reads in MiXCR, keeping a single row per CDR3 protein. The sample lists 1.5 million to 2 million distinct CDR3 sequences, approximately 50% occurring once. The sample comprised blood. The chain links TRBV28 to TRBJ1-4; D is undetermined. This receptor was taken from a middle-aged woman in good health. DNA of the CDR3: TGTGCCAGCAGGAAAGACCGAACTAATGAAAAACTGTTTTTT. Translated: CASRKDRTNEKLFF.